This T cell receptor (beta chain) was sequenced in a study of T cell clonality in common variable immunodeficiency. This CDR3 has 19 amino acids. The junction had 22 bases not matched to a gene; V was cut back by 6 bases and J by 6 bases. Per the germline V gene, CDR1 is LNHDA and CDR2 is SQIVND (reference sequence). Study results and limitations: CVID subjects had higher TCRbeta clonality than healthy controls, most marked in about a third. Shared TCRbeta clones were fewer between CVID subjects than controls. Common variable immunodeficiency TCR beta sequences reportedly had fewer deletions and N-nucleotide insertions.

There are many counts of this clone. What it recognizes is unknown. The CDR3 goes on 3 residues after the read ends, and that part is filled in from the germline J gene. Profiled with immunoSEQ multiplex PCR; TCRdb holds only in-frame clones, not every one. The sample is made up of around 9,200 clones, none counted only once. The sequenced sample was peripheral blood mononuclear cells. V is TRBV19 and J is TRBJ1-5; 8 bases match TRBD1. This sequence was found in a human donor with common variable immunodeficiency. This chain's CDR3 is CASRPNRPNTGGERQPQHF. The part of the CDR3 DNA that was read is TGTGCCAGTAGACCTAACAGACCTAATACAGGGGGGGAGCGTCAGCCC.